A selection of T cell receptor beta chains follows, all from one sample in a study of prognosis after radiotherapy for stage I lung cancer. TCRdb itself ran the multiplex PCR reads through MiXCR, one entry per CDR3 protein. The sample yields 10,000 to 15,000 distinct CDR3 sequences, 54% seen once. The material was PBMCs, obtained before or after stereotactic body radiation therapy (not recorded which). The receptors shown here come from a donor aged 50 or older with non-small cell lung cancer. Each CDR3 is given with its conserved first and last residue. D genes are given only for firm matches. The size field is filled for only some rows; it gives once, few, many or a size class.

TRBV6-1,TRBJ2-1,-,medium-sized,TGTGCCAGCAGCTGGGGCATGCTCAATGAGCAGTTCTTC,CASSWGMLNEQFF
TRBV6-2/TRBV6-3,TRBJ2-3,-,-,TGTGCCAGCAGTTGGACGGAAACAGATACGCAGTATTTT,CASSWTETDTQYF
TRBV7-3,TRBJ2-7,TRBD2,medium-sized,TGTGCCAGCAGTTTCACTAGCGGGAGCCTCTACGAGCAGTACTTC,CASSFTSGSLYEQYF
TRBV12-3/TRBV12-4,TRBJ2-2,-,once,TGTGCCAGCAGTTGGGGGGGGCGCAGGAACGGGGAGCTGTTTTTT,CASSWGGRRNGELFF
TRBV25-1,TRBJ1-6,-,many,TGTGCCAGCAGTGACCCGGGGGTGGATAATTCACCCCTCCACTTT,CASSDPGVDNSPLHF
TRBV30,TRBJ2-7,-,-,TGTGCCTGGAAAGGGACTGGCCTCTACGAGCAGTACTTC,CAWKGTGLYEQYF
TRBV6-2/TRBV6-3,TRBJ1-6,-,-,TGTGCCACATATCCGTTCCTCGACAGACCAGATTCACCCCTCCACTTT,CATYPFLDRPDSPLHF
TRBV6-1,TRBJ2-1,-,medium-sized,TGTGCCAGCAGTGAATTTAGCGGAGGGGGGTACAATGAGCAGTTCTTC,CASSEFSGGGYNEQFF
TRBV6-4,TRBJ2-1,-,-,TGTGCCAGCAGCCCGTACTCGAGCTCCTACAATGAGCAGTTCTTC,CASSPYSSSYNEQFF
TRBV7-9,TRBJ1-3,TRBD1,many,TGTGCCAGCAGCCTCAAGGGACAGGTACCAAACACCATATATTTT,CASSLKGQVPNTIYF
TRBV6-2/TRBV6-3,TRBJ2-7,-,-,TGTGCCAGCAGTGAGAGCCGGTGGAACTACGAGCAGTATTTC,CASSESRWNYEQYF
TRBV28,TRBJ2-1,-,-,TGTGCCAGCAGTTTATGGGCCACCCAGGGTGAGCAGTTCTTC,CASSLWATQGEQFF
TRBV15,TRBJ2-3,TRBD1,medium-sized,TGTGCCACCAGCAAGGACAGGGGGCTGGATACGCAGTATTTT,CATSKDRGLDTQYF
TRBV6-2/TRBV6-3,TRBJ2-7,TRBD1,-,TGTGCCAGCAGTTACTCGTCCGGGACAGGGAGACACGAGCAGTACTTC,CASSYSSGTGRHEQYF
TRBV29-1,TRBJ2-1,TRBD2,-,TGCAGCGGGAAGACTAGCGGGTCCTACAATGAGCAGTTCTTC,CSGKTSGSYNEQFF
TRBV19,TRBJ2-1,TRBD1,medium-sized,TGTGCCAGTAGTGCCGACAGGGGCTTAATCAATGAGCAGTTCTTC,CASSADRGLINEQFF
TRBV6-5,TRBJ1-6,-,-,TGTGCCAGCAGTTACTGTCAGGGTGGTTCACCCCTCCACTTT,CASSYCQGGSPLHF
TRBV28,TRBJ2-7,TRBD2,-,TGTGCCAGCAGTTTTGGCGGGAGCAACGAGCAGTACTTC,CASSFGGSNEQYF
TRBV5-4,TRBJ2-1,TRBD2,many,TGTGCCAGCAGCTTGGTATCTGGGACTAGGGTACACAATGAGCAGTTCTTC,CASSLVSGTRVHNEQFF
TRBV19,TRBJ2-1,TRBD2,medium-sized,TGTGCCAGTGACAAGGGGACCGGGACTAGCGGGAGCAATGAGCAGTTCTTC,CASDKGTGTSGSNEQFF
TRBV30,TRBJ2-7,-,-,TGTGCCTGTGGGGGGGGGCTGTACGAGCAGTACTTC,CACGGGLYEQYF
TRBV6-2/TRBV6-3,TRBJ1-4,TRBD1,many,TGTGCCAGCAGTTACCCGGGACAGTCCCCCGAAAAACTGTTTTTT,CASSYPGQSPEKLFF
TRBV19,TRBJ2-7,-,-,TGTGCCAGTAGTATAGAGCCTCGCGACGATCATTACTTC,CASSIEPRDDHYF
TRBV19,TRBJ1-2,TRBD1,-,TGTGCCAGTACCCCGACAGGGGCCGCATATGGCTACGCCTTC,CASTPTGAAYGYAF
TRBV7-3,TRBJ2-1,-,many,TGTGCCAGCAGCTTAGGAGACGGTGGGAATGAGCAGTTCTTC,CASSLGDGGNEQFF
TRBV11-3,TRBJ2-2,TRBD2,once,TGTGCCAGCAGCCGCACTAGCGAGAACACCGGGGAGCTGTTTTTT,CASSRTSENTGELFF
TRBV28,TRBJ2-3,-,-,TGTGCCAGCCGCGAGATTAGCACAGATACGCAGTATTTT,CASREISTDTQYF
TRBV27,TRBJ1-1,TRBD1,medium-sized,TGTGCCAGCAGTGAACCGGGACAGGGGACTTCCACTGAAGCTTTCTTT,CASSEPGQGTSTEAFF
TRBV30,TRBJ2-2,-,-,TGTGCCTGGAGTAGTGACGCCGGGGAGCTGTTTTTT,CAWSSDAGELFF
TRBV7-8,TRBJ2-1,TRBD2,-,TGTGCCAGCAGCTTTACTAGCGGGAGGTACAATGAGCAGTTCTTC,CASSFTSGRYNEQFF
TRBV27,TRBJ1-5,-,-,TGTGCCAGCAGTTTGGGTACATGTGATCAGCCCCAGCATTTT,CASSLGTCDQPQHF
TRBV6-2/TRBV6-3,TRBJ2-7,-,-,TGTGCCAGCATCAAGCCGGGACAAGCCACCTACGCGCAGTACTTC,CASIKPGQATYAQYF
TRBV7-9,TRBJ2-7,-,-,TGTGCCAGCAGCCCACAGGGGGGGCTGGGGGAGCAGTACTTC,CASSPQGGLGEQYF
TRBV6-1,TRBJ1-3,-,-,TGTGCCAGCAGTGAAGTTATGTTAAACACCATATATTTT,CASSEVMLNTIYF
TRBV19,TRBJ1-1,-,-,TGTGCCAGTCCGCCCCGCAAGGGCGCTGAAGCTTTCTTT,CASPPRKGAEAFF
TRBV6-4,TRBJ1-2,-,-,TGTGCCAGCAGACGGAATTTTAACTATGGCTACACCTTC,CASRRNFNYGYTF
TRBV20-1,TRBJ2-3,-,-,TGCAGTGCTAGTAAGACAGGTCAGGCAGATACGCAGTATTTT,CSASKTGQADTQYF
TRBV5-1,TRBJ2-5,TRBD2,-,TGCGCCAGCAGAGAAATTAGCGGGAGGGTTGAGACCCAGTACTTC,CASREISGRVETQYF
TRBV6-5,TRBJ2-5,-,-,TGTGCCAGCAGTTACGATCTAGCTTCTGAGACCCAGTACTTC,CASSYDLASETQYF
TRBV10-2,TRBJ2-1,-,-,TGCGCCAGCAGGGGGGTAAACTCCTACAATGAGCATTTCTTC,CASRGVNSYNEHFF
TRBV5-6,TRBJ1-1,TRBD1,many,TGTGCCAGCAGCTCGGCTATAGGGGGCTTCACTGAAGCTTTCTTT,CASSSAIGGFTEAFF
TRBV10-3,TRBJ1-2,-,many,TGTGCCATCAGTGAAAGTAGCAACTATGGCTACACCTTC,CAISESSNYGYTF
TRBV28,TRBJ2-7,-,medium-sized,TGTGCCAGCAGCGCCCTGGACTTAAACTACGAGCAGTACTTC,CASSALDLNYEQYF
TRBV9,TRBJ1-5,TRBD1,many,TGTGCCAGCAGCCCGACAGGGGGCTATCAGCCCCAGCATTTT,CASSPTGGYQPQHF
TRBV20-1,TRBJ1-1,-,many,TGCAGTGCTCCTTACGAAGGTGGGGCAGACACTGAAGCTTTCTTT,CSAPYEGGADTEAFF
TRBV5-1,TRBJ2-1,TRBD2,-,TGCGCCAGCCGAATTACTAGCGCCTACAATGAGCAGTTCTTC,CASRITSAYNEQFF
TRBV2,TRBJ2-1,-,-,TGTGCCAGCAGTGAATTGGACCGAAGCTCCTACAATGAGCAGTTCTTC,CASSELDRSSYNEQFF
TRBV5-1,TRBJ2-7,-,-,TGCGCCAGCAGCGACGGCCACGGGGGCGCAGGGTACGAGCAGTACTTC,CASSDGHGGAGYEQYF
TRBV15,TRBJ2-2,-,-,TGTTCCACCAGCAGTAACAGGGTGAGAACCGGGGAGCTGTTTTTT,CSTSSNRVRTGELFF
TRBV6-2/TRBV6-3,TRBJ2-1,-,medium-sized,TGTGCCAGCAGTTACGGGACCCGCTACAATGAGCAGTTCTTC,CASSYGTRYNEQFF